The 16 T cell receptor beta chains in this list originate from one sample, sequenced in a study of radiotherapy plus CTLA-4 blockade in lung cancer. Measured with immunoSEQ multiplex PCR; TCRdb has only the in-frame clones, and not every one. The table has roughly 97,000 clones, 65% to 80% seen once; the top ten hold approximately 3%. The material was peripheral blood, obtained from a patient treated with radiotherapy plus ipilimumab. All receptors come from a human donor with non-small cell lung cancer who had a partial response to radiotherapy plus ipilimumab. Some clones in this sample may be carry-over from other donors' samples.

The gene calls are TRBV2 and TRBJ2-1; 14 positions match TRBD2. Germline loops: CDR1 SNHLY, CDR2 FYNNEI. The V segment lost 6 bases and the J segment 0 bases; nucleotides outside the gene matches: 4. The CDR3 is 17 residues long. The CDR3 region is CASSRLAGGSSYNEQFF. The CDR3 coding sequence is TGTGCCAGCAGCCGACTAGCGGGAGGGTCCTCCTACAATGAGCAGTTCTTC.

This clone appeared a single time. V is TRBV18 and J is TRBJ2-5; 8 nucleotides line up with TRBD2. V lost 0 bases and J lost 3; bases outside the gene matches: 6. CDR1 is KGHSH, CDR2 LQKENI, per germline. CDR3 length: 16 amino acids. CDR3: CASSPPKLADKETQYF. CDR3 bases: TGTGCCAGCTCACCACCGAAACTAGCGGATAAAGAGACCCAGTACTTC.

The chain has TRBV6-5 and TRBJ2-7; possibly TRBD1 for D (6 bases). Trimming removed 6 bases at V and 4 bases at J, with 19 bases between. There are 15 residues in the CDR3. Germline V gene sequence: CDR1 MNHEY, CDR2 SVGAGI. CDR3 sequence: CASSTPGQLIYEQYF. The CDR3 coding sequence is TGTGCCAGCAGCACTCCGGGACAACTCATTTACGAGCAGTACTTC.

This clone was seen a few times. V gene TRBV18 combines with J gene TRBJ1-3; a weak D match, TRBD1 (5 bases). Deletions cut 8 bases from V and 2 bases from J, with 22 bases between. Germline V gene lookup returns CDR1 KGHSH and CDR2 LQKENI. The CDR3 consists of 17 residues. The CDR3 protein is CASGGNRLGSAGNTIYF. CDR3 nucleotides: TGTGCCAGCGGAGGGAACAGGTTAGGTTCTGCTGGAAACACCATATATTTT.

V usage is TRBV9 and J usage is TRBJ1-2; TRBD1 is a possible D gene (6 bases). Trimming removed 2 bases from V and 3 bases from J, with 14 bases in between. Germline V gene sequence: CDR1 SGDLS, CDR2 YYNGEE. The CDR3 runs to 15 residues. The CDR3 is CASSVSTQGDYGYTF. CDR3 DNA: TGTGCCAGCAGCGTTAGTACACAGGGTGACTATGGCTACACCTTC.

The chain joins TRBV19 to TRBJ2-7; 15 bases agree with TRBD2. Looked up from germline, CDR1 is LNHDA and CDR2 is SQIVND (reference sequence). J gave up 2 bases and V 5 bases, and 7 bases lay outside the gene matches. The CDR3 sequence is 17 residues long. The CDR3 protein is CASSPGLAGGTAYEQYF. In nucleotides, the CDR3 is TGTGCCAGTAGTCCGGGACTAGCGGGAGGAACCGCCTACGAGCAGTACTTC.

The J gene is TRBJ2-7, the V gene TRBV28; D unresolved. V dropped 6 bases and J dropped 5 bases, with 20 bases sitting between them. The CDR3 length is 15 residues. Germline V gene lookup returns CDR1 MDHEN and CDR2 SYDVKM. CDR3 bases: TGTGCCAGCAGCTTAGTAGGAGTTCGGCTACACGAGCAGTACTTC. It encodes CASSLVGVRLHEQYF.

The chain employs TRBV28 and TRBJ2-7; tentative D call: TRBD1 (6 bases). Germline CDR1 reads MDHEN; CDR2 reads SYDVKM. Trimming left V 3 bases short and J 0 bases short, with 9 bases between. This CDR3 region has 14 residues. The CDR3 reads CASSLTGLSYEQYF. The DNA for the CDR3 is TGTGCCAGCAGTTTGACAGGCCTCTCCTACGAGCAGTACTTC.

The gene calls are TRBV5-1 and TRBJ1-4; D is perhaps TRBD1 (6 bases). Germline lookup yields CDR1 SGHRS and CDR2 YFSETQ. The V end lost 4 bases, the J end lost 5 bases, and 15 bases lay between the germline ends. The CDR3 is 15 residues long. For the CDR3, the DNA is TGCGCCAGCAGCGGAGCACAGGGAGTCAATGAAAAACTGTTTTTT. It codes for CASSGAQGVNEKLFF.

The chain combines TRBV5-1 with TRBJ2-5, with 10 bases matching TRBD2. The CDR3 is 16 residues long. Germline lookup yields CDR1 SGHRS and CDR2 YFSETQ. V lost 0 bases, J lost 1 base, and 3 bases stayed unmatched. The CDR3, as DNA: TGCGCCAGCAGCTTGGGACAGCGGGGGGGCCAAGAGACCCAGTACTTC. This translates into CASSLGQRGGQETQYF.

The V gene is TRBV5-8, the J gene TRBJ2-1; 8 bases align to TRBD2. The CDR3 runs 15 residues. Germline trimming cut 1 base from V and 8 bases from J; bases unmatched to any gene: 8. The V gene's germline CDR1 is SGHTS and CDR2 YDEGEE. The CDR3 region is CASSLRRGGFDEQFF. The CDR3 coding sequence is TGTGCCAGCAGCTTGCGGCGCGGGGGGTTCGATGAGCAGTTCTTC. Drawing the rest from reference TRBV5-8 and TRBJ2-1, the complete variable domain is EAGVTQSPTHLIKTRGQQATLRCSPISGHTSVYWYQQALGLGLQFLLWYDEGEERNRGNFPPRFSGRQFPNYSSELNVNALELEDSALYLCASSLRRGGFDEQFFGPGTRLTVL.

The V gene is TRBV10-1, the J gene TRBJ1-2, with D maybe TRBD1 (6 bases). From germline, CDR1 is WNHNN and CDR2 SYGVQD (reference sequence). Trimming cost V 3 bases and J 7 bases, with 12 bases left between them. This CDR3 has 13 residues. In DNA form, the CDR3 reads TGCGCCAGCAGTGAATCTGGCAGGGGTGGCTACACCTTC. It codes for CASSESGRGGYTF.

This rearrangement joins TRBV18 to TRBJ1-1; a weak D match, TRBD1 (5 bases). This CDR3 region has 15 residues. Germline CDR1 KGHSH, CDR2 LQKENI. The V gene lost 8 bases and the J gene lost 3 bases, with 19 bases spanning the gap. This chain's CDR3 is CASTPARVADTEAFF. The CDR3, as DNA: TGTGCCAGCACGCCGGCCAGGGTTGCGGACACTGAAGCTTTCTTT.

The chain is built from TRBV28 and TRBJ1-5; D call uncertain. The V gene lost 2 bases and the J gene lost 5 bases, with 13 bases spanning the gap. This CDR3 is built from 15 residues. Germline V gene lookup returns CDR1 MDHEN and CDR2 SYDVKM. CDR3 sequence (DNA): TGTGCCAGCAGTTTAGCGGGCCCAGCATATCAGCCCCAGCATTTT. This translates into CASSLAGPAYQPQHF.

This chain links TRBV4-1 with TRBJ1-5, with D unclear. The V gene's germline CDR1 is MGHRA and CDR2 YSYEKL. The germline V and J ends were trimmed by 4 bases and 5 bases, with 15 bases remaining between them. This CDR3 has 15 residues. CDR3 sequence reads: CASSLDPQAYQPQHF. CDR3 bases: TGCGCCAGCAGCCTTGATCCCCAGGCATATCAGCCCCAGCATTTT.

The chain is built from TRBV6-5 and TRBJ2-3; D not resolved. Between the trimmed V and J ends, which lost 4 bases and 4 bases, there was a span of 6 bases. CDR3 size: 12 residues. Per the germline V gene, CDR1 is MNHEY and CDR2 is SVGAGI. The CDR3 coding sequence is TGTGCCAGCAGTTCCCCCGCAGATACGCAGTATTTT. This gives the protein CASSSPADTQYF.